This T cell receptor beta chain derives from a study of regulatory T cells in long-lasting Graves disease. Time point defined: persistent/refractory GD, antithyroid drugs over 5 years with positive TRAb. PBMC RNA was the source of the TCR library. CDR3-region Arm-PCR and iRepertoire HTBI primers produced the TCR beta libraries. Per the study methods: Segment identification across samples yielded about 60 TRBV and roughly 15 TRBJ segments. TCRdb passed the multiplex PCR reads through MiXCR, listing each CDR3 protein once. The V and J calls reflect TCRdb's pipeline rather than the authors' work. The data contain fewer than 600,000 distinct CDR3 sequences, roughly 22% of them seen just once; the ten biggest clones take up 10% to 15%. In this sample, this clonotype turned up many times. CDR3 length: 13 amino acids. Trimming removed 6 bases at V and 2 bases at J, with 10 bases between. Germline V gene data show CDR1 as LNHNV and CDR2 as YYDKDF (reference sequence).

The clonotype originates from a female donor with Graves disease. The material sequenced was peripheral blood mononuclear cells (PBMCs), taken when the disease was refractory, from a patient treated with antithyroid drugs. V gene TRBV15 combines with J gene TRBJ1-2; D gene uncertain. This CDR3 reads CATRLNNNYGYTF. As DNA, the CDR3 is TGTGCCACCAGACTTAACAACAACTATGGCTACACCTTC.